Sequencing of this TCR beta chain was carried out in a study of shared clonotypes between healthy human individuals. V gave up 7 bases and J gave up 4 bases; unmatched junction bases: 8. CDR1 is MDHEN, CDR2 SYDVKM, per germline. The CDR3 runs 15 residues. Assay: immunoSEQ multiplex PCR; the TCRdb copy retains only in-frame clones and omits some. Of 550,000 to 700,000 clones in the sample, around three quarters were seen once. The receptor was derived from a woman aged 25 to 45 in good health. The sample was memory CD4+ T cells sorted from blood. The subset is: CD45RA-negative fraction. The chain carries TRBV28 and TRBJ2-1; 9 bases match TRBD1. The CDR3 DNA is TGTGCCAGCACAACTACAGGGGGCGCATACAATGAGCAGTTCTTC. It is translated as CASTTTGGAYNEQFF.